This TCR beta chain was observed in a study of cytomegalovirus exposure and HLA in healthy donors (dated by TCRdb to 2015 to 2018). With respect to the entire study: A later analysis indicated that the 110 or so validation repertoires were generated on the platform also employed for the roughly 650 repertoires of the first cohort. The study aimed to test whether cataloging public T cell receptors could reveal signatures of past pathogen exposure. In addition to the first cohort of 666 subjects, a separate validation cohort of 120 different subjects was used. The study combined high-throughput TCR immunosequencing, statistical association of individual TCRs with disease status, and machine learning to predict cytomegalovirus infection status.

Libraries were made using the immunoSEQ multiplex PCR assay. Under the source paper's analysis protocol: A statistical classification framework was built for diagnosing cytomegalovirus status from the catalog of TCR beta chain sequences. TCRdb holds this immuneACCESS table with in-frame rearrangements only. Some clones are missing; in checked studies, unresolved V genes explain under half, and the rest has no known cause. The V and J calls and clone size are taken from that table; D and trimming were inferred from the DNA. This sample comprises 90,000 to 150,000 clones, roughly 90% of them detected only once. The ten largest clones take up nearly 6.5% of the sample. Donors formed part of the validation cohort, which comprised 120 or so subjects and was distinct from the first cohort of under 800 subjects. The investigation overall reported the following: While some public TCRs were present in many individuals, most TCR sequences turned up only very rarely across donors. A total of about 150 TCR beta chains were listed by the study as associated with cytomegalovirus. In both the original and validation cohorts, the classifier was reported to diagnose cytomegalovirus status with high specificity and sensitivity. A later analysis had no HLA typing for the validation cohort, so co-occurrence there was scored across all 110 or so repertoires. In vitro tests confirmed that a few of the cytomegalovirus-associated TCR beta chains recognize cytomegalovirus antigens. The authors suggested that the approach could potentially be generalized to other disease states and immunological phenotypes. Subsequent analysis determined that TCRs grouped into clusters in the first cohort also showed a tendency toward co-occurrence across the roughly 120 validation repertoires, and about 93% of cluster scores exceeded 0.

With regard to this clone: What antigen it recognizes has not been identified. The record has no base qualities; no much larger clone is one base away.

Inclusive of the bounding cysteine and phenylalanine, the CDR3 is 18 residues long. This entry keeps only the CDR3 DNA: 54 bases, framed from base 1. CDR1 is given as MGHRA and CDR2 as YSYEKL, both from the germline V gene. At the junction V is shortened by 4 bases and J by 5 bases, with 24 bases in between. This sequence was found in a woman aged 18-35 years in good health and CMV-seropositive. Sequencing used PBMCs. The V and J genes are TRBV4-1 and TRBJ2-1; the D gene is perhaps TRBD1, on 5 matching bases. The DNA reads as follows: TGCGCCAGCAGCCCGGATGACAGCGTTAGGGGCTCGGACAATGAGCAGTTCTTC. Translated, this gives CASSPDDSVRGSDNEQFF.